This passage covers 21 T cell receptor beta chains from one sample sequenced in a study of CD8 T cells in ankylosing spondylitis. General study findings and limits: Apparently characteristic of ankylosing spondylitis blood was a TCR beta motif (fewer than 10 highly homologous variants).

One entry per CDR3 protein, called by TCRdb with MiXCR from the 5' RACE reads. The table has roughly 670,000 distinct CDR3 sequences, roughly 19% seen once. The antigens these receptors bind are not known. Specimen: blood, either unsorted or a sorted T cell fraction (not recorded which). The origin of the receptors is a male donor with ankylosing spondylitis.

The DNA of the CDR3 is TGCGCCAGCAGCCAGATCTGGCTAGCGGGCACCGGGGAGCTGTTTTTT. It codes for CASSQIWLAGTGELFF. The chain employs TRBV4-1 and TRBJ2-2; 8 bases agree with TRBD2. V shed 3 bases, J shed 4 bases, and the junction held 7 bases outside the gene matches. Germline CDR1 and CDR2: MGHRA and YSYEKL. This CDR3 has 16 amino acids.

V and J are TRBV7-9 and TRBJ1-2; 7 bases fit TRBD1. This CDR3 is built from 16 residues. In germline, CDR1 is SEHNR, CDR2 FQNEAQ (reference sequence). After removal of 4 bases from V and 1 base from J, the junction contained 9 bases not matched to a gene. In DNA form, the CDR3 reads TGTGCCAGCAGCTCCCCTGGAGGGGGCGATAACTATGGCTACACCTTC. Residues: CASSSPGGGDNYGYTF.

V and J are TRBV12-3 or TRBV12-4 and TRBJ2-1; D remains ambiguous. V lost 5 bases to trimming and J lost 2 bases, with 19 bases between them. This CDR3 region has 17 residues. In DNA form, the CDR3 reads TGTGCCAGCAGTCCCAATCTCAAGCAAATTACCTACAATGAGCAGTTCTTC. It is translated as CASSPNLKQITYNEQFF.

The CDR3 reads CASSEVDRDWSTDTQYF. In DNA form, the CDR3 reads TGTGCCAGCAGTGAAGTGGACAGGGATTGGAGCACAGATACGCAGTATTTT. This sequence joins TRBV2 and TRBJ2-3; 8 bases line up with TRBD1. CDR3 length: 17 amino acids. Germline V CDR1 and CDR2: SNHLY, FYNNEI. V lost 1 base, J lost 0 bases, and 6 bases stayed unmatched.

The rearrangement links TRBV7-2 to TRBJ2-2, with D possibly TRBD1 on 6 matching bases. V lost 5 bases to trimming and J lost 0 bases, with 10 bases between them. The CDR3 is 15 residues long. The germline V gene encodes CDR1 SGHTA and CDR2 FQGNSA. DNA of the CDR3: TGTGCCAGCAGCGTGACAGGTTCGAACACCGGGGAGCTGTTTTTT. Protein: CASSVTGSNTGELFF. Full variable domain (missing parts from reference TRBV7-2 and TRBJ2-2): GAGVSQSPSNKVTEKGKDVELRCDPISGHTALYWYRQSLGQGLEFLIYFQGNSAPDKSGLPSDRFSAERTGGSVSTLTIQRTQQEDSAVYLCASSVTGSNTGELFFGEGSRLTVL.

The gene calls are TRBV24-1 and TRBJ2-2; D possibly matches TRBD1 or TRBD2 (5 bases each). The germline V and J ends were trimmed by 3 bases and 4 bases, with 11 bases remaining between them. The CDR3 sequence is 15 residues long. Germline CDR1 reads KGHDR; CDR2 reads SFDVKD. CDR3 coding DNA: TGTGCCACCAGTGATCCTAGGGGACCCACCGGGGAGCTGTTTTTT. Its protein is CATSDPRGPTGELFF.

This clonotype has just a few counts. The V and J genes are TRBV7-9 and TRBJ2-7, with 7 bases that match TRBD1. Germline values: CDR1 SEHNR, CDR2 FQNEAQ (reference sequence). The CDR3 runs 14 residues. V was clipped by 2 bases and J by 5 bases; unmatched bases: 6. In DNA, the CDR3 is TGTGCCAGCAGCTTAAGCACAGGGGATCACGAGCAGTACTTC. This gives the protein CASSLSTGDHEQYF.

The chain combines TRBV6-2 or TRBV6-3 with TRBJ2-1; D is unclear. V dropped 7 bases and J dropped 0 bases, with 10 bases sitting between them. The CDR3 length is 14 residues. The germline V gene encodes CDR1 MNHEY and CDR2 SVGEGT. CDR3 sequence reads: CASIRAGSYNEQFF. The CDR3 nucleotides read TGTGCCAGCATTCGGGCCGGCTCCTACAATGAGCAGTTCTTC.

This clonotype appeared many times. CDR3 protein: CATSRDPGPNEKLFF. DNA for the CDR3: TGTGCCACCAGCAGAGATCCGGGTCCCAATGAAAAACTGTTTTTT. The gene calls are TRBV15 and TRBJ1-4; unclear D gene. Germline V gene data show CDR1 as LNHNV and CDR2 as YYDKDF (reference sequence). The V end lost 0 bases, the J end lost 5 bases, and 10 bases lay between the germline ends. This CDR3 spans 15 amino acids. Full variable domain (missing parts from reference TRBV15 and TRBJ1-4): DAMVIQNPRYQVTQFGKPVTLSCSQTLNHNVMYWYQQKSSQAPKLLFHYYDKDFNNEADTPDNFQSRRPNTSFCFLDIRSPGLGDTAMYLCATSRDPGPNEKLFFGSGTQLSVL.

This clonotype has just a few counts. V gene TRBV27 combines with J gene TRBJ2-3, with D tentatively TRBD1 or TRBD2 (6 bases each). The CDR3 runs to 18 residues. The germline V and J ends were trimmed by 2 bases and 4 bases, with 22 bases remaining between them. Germline V lookup: CDR1 MNHEY, CDR2 SMNVEV (reference sequence). The CDR3 DNA reads TGTGCCAGCAGTTTAAGGGGCCGGGGGCCTATTTGGTCAGATACGCAGTATTTT. This sequence encodes CASSLRGRGPIWSDTQYF.

Only a few counts were recorded for this clonotype. This chain connects TRBV12-3 or TRBV12-4 to TRBJ1-1; possibly TRBD1 for D (5 bases). This CDR3 is built from 14 residues. V gave up 4 bases and J gave up 11 bases, with 20 bases separating them. CDR3 sequence: CASSSVGVTKEAFF. CDR3 coding DNA: TGTGCCAGCAGTTCGGTGGGGGTCACTAAGGAGGCTTTCTTT.

This clonotype was recorded many times. The rearrangement uses TRBV5-6 and TRBJ2-1; D is undetermined. With 4 bases removed from V and 4 bases from J, the gap between germline ends came to 9 bases. This CDR3 is built from 13 residues. Germline loops: CDR1 SGHDT, CDR2 YYEEEE. CDR3 nucleotides: TGTGCCAGCAGCCTACTACTTTACAATGAGCAGTTCTTC. Translation: CASSLLLYNEQFF.

This clonotype was found many times. V gene TRBV5-1 combines with J gene TRBJ2-1, with D possibly matching TRBD1 (6 bases). There are 16 residues in the CDR3. V was pared by 4 bases and J by 1 base, with 15 bases between. CDR1 is SGHRS, CDR2 YFSETQ, per germline. CDR3 bases: TGCGCCAGCAGCGCACAGGGTGCCCTATCCTACAATGAGCAGTTCTTC. Its translation: CASSAQGALSYNEQFF.

In its sample, this clonotype was seen a few times. This chain links TRBV7-2 with TRBJ1-2; D not certain. Germline CDR1 and CDR2: SGHTA and FQGNSA. The CDR3 is 14 amino acids. Trimming cost V 3 bases and J 2 bases, with 10 bases left between them. CDR3 DNA sequence: TGTGCCAGCAGCTTTGGCAGCCGAAACTATGGCTACACCTTC. Its translation: CASSFGSRNYGYTF.

This clonotype was counted only a few times. DNA of the CDR3: TGCAGTGCTAGAGACCTAATCGACAGGGAATACACCGGGGAGCTGTTTTTT. This sequence encodes CSARDLIDREYTGELFF. The rearrangement links TRBV20-1 to TRBJ2-2; 7 bases align to TRBD1. The CDR3 is made up of 17 amino acids. Germline values: CDR1 DFQATT, CDR2 SNEGSKA (reference sequence). The trim removed 0 bases at V and 3 bases at J, leaving 10 bases unmatched.

Points on this clonotype: Given a much more abundant clone one base away, this may be a read error. This rearrangement joins TRBV11-3 to TRBJ2-2; D is unclear. V lost 4 bases, J lost 3 bases, and 3 bases lay in between. The CDR3 extends over 12 amino acids. The germline V gene has CDR1 SGHNT and CDR2 YENEEA. The DNA for the CDR3 is TGTGCCAGCAGCTACTACACCGGGGAGCTGTTTTTT. Translation: CASSYYTGELFF.

The chain employs TRBV5-1 and TRBJ1-1; no clear D. Per germline, CDR1 SGHRS and CDR2 YFSETQ. V was clipped by 0 bases and J by 5 bases, with 14 bases between them. The CDR3 loop spans 15 amino acids. The CDR3 DNA is TGCGCCAGCAGCTTGGAGTCCGGGCGGGGAACTGAAGCTTTCTTT. Translated, it gives CASSLESGRGTEAFF.

The gene calls are TRBV6-5 and TRBJ2-1; D is possibly TRBD2 (5 bases). This CDR3 spans 15 amino acids. CDR1 is MNHEY and CDR2 is SVGAGI in the germline V gene. Trimming took off 2 bases at V and 5 bases at J, with 13 bases between the two ends. As DNA, the CDR3 is TGTGCCAGCAGTTACGGGTGGGAGCCGCACAATGAGCAGTTCTTC. It yields the protein CASSYGWEPHNEQFF.

The sample holds a few counts of this clonotype. The chain is built from TRBV2 and TRBJ1-2; 9 nucleotides match TRBD1. The junction had 9 bases not matched to a gene; V was cut back by 6 bases and J by 4 bases. Germline V gives CDR1 SNHLY, CDR2 FYNNEI. The CDR3 loop spans 15 amino acids. The CDR3 DNA sequence: TGTGCCAGCAGCGCCGGGACAGGGCAGGCCTATGGCTACACCTTC. It codes for CASSAGTGQAYGYTF.

The sample holds one count of this clonotype. The V and J genes are TRBV7-2 and TRBJ1-2; the match to TRBD1 covers 9 bases. Germline loops: CDR1 SGHTA, CDR2 FQGNSA. The ends lost 0 bases at V and 7 bases at J; junction bases unmatched: 6. This CDR3 has 15 residues. CDR3 nucleotide sequence: TGTGCCAGCAGCTTAGCTCGCGGACAGGGGTCTGGCTACACCTTC. It codes for CASSLARGQGSGYTF.

V and J are TRBV12-3 or TRBV12-4 and TRBJ1-3, with no clear D. The CDR3 spans 15 residues. The ends were cut back, 6 bases at V and 0 bases at J, with 12 bases in the middle. The DNA of the CDR3 is TGTGCCAGCAGCACCTGGCGTGGCTCTGGAAACACCATATATTTT. Protein: CASSTWRGSGNTIYF.